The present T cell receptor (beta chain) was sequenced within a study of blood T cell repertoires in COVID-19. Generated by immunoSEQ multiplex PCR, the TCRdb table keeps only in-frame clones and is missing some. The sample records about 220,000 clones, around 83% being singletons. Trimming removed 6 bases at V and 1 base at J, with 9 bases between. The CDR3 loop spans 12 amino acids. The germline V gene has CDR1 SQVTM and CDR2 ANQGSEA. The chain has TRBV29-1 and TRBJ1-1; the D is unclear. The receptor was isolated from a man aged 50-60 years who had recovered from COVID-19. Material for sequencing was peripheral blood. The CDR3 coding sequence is TGCAGCGTCGGGGTTTCGAACACTGAAGCTTTCTTT. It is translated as CSVGVSNTEAFF.